What follows are 32 T cell receptor beta chains derived from one specimen sequenced in a study of T cells in localized non-small cell lung cancer. Profiling relied on immunoSEQ multiplex PCR, and the TCRdb table lists in-frame clones only, not all of them. The table has nearly 35,000 clones, around nine tenths seen once; the top ten hold roughly 4%. This material consisted of peripheral blood, taken before any cancer treatment. The receptors were sampled from a woman aged 40-69 years with stage I lung adenocarcinoma.

The chain combines TRBV27 with TRBJ1-4; D call uncertain. From germline, CDR1 is MNHEY and CDR2 SMNVEV (reference sequence). Trimming took off 1 base at V and 4 bases at J, with 13 bases between the two ends. This CDR3 spans 16 amino acids. The CDR3 sequence is CASSLFGRPDNEKLFF. The CDR3 DNA sequence: TGTGCCAGCAGTTTATTTGGCAGGCCGGATAATGAAAAACTGTTTTTT.

This chain links TRBV4-3 with TRBJ1-2; 8 bases align to TRBD1. CDR1 and CDR2 from the germline V gene are LGHNA and YSLEER. The junction had 10 bases not matched to a gene; V was cut back by 0 bases and J by 7 bases. The CDR3 contains 16 residues. This CDR3 is CASSQEAGGTRGGYTF. The CDR3 nucleotides read TGCGCCAGCAGCCAAGAAGCAGGGGGCACTCGAGGTGGCTACACCTTC.

The J gene is TRBJ1-4, the V gene TRBV30, with 7 bases that match TRBD1. Germline assignment: CDR1 GTSNPN and CDR2 SVGIG (reference sequence). CDR3 length equals 16 residues. V was clipped by 4 bases and J by 6 bases; unmatched bases: 14. The CDR3 sequence: CAWTKATGAGDEKLFF. The DNA for the CDR3 is TGTGCCTGGACTAAAGCAACAGGGGCCGGGGATGAAAAACTGTTTTTT.

The chain employs TRBV7-9 and TRBJ2-2; TRBD2 might be the D (6 bases). This CDR3 spans 14 amino acids. The germline V gene encodes CDR1 SEHNR and CDR2 FQNEAQ (reference sequence). The germline V and J ends were trimmed by 3 bases and 1 base, with 6 bases remaining between them. DNA of the CDR3: TGTGCCAGCAGCTTGGAGGGGAACACCGGGGAGCTGTTTTTT. This translates into CASSLEGNTGELFF.

The chain couples TRBV7-9 to TRBJ2-7; 9 nucleotides line up with TRBD1. Unmatched junction bases numbered 12, after V lost 1 base and J lost 8 bases. This CDR3 is built from 16 residues. CDR1 SEHNR and CDR2 FQNEAQ come from the germline V gene (reference sequence). The CDR3 coding sequence is TGTGCCAGCAGCTTAGACCCCCGGGACAGGGAGTTAAAGCAGTACTTC. It encodes CASSLDPRDRELKQYF.

The chain is built from TRBV4-3 and TRBJ1-1, with unresolved D. Germline CDR1 reads LGHNA; CDR2 reads YSLEER. This CDR3 comprises 16 residues. Trimming stripped 4 bases from V and 4 bases from J, with 19 bases between. The CDR3 loop reads CASSLGGVGRGTEAFF. DNA of the CDR3: TGCGCCAGCAGCCTAGGTGGGGTAGGCCGCGGCACTGAAGCTTTCTTT.

This chain connects TRBV19 to TRBJ1-2; 7 nucleotides agree with TRBD1. The CDR3 extends over 13 amino acids. Per the germline V gene, CDR1 is LNHDA and CDR2 is SQIVND (reference sequence). The V segment lost 11 bases and the J segment 2 bases; nucleotides outside the gene matches: 8. This chain's CDR3 is CAGSRGGNYGYTF. The CDR3 DNA reads TGTGCCGGATCCAGGGGGGGCAACTATGGCTACACCTTC. Looking up the rest from reference TRBV19 and TRBJ1-2 gives the full variable domain: DGGITQSPKYLFRKEGQNVTLSCEQNLNHDAMYWYRQDPGQGLRLIYYSQIVNDFQKGDIAEGYSVSREKKESFPLTVTSAQKNPTAFYLCAGSRGGNYGYTFGSGTRLTVV.

This clone occurred a few times. The chain is built from TRBV29-1 and TRBJ2-7; tentative D call: TRBD1 (5 bases). Deletions cut 3 bases from V and 3 bases from J, with 12 bases between. The CDR3 is 13 amino acids. The germline gives CDR1 SQVTM, CDR2 ANQGSEA. In DNA, the CDR3 is TGCAGCGTTGAGGAGACAGTGAGCTACGAGCAGTACTTC. Its translation: CSVEETVSYEQYF.

The chain uses TRBV10-2 and TRBJ2-7; perhaps TRBD1 as D (6 bases). The CDR3 extends over 13 amino acids. Trimming cost V 5 bases and J 3 bases, with 11 bases left between them. Looked up from germline, CDR1 is WSHSY and CDR2 is SAAADI. The CDR3 DNA sequence: TGCGCCAGCAGTATTAACAGGGTCTACGAGCAGTACTTC. Protein product: CASSINRVYEQYF.

V gene TRBV27 combines with J gene TRBJ2-7, with TRBD1 matching over 9 bases. Trimming took 3 bases from V and 5 from J; bases not matched to a gene: 29. Germline assignment: CDR1 MNHEY and CDR2 SMNVEV (reference sequence). The CDR3 sequence is 22 residues long. The CDR3 DNA follows: TGTGCCAGCAGTTTTATAGCCGGCCGAACCCACCGGGGGACAGGGCGATCGGACGAGCAGTACTTC. It translates to CASSFIAGRTHRGTGRSDEQYF.

The chain recombines TRBV6-4 with TRBJ2-1; a weak D match, TRBD2 (7 bases). Germline CDR1 MRHNA, CDR2 SNTAGT. The CDR3 runs to 13 residues. V was clipped by 6 bases and J by 7 bases, with 13 bases between them. CDR3 region: CASSLGGENEQFF. CDR3 nucleotides: TGTGCCAGCAGCCTAGGGGGGGAAAATGAGCAGTTCTTC.

The chain has TRBV11-2 and TRBJ1-1; D might be TRBD1 (6 bases). The ends were cut back, 5 bases at V and 0 bases at J, with 13 bases in the middle. CDR1 is SGHAT and CDR2 is FQNNGV in the germline V gene. This CDR3 region has 15 residues. The CDR3 is CASSPLTGLNTEAFF. The CDR3 coding sequence is TGTGCCAGCAGCCCTCTTACAGGGTTGAACACTGAAGCTTTCTTT.

This clone has only one observation. The genes are TRBV29-1 and TRBJ2-2, with D possibly being TRBD2 (7 bases). The CDR3 spans 14 residues. V lost 6 bases to trimming and J lost 1 base, with 12 bases between them. The germline gives CDR1 SQVTM, CDR2 ANQGSEA. CDR3 nucleotide sequence: TGCAGCGTCAACAGGGAGGGGAACACCGGGGAGCTGTTTTTT. This translates into CSVNREGNTGELFF.

V usage is TRBV7-9 and J usage is TRBJ1-6, with 11 bases matching TRBD1. The germline V gene has CDR1 SEHNR and CDR2 FQNEAQ (reference sequence). The CDR3 is made up of 13 amino acids. The junction had 7 bases not matched to a gene; V was cut back by 8 bases and J by 13 bases. CDR3 amino acids: CASGTGGKSPLHF. As DNA, the CDR3 is TGTGCCAGCGGGACAGGGGGAAAATCTCCCCTCCACTTT.

The chain links TRBV5-4 to TRBJ1-2, with no clear D. Looked up from germline, CDR1 is SGHNT and CDR2 is YYREEE (reference sequence). This CDR3 has 15 amino acids. The V and J ends lost 4 bases and 4 bases respectively, with 17 bases between them. CDR3 coding DNA: TGTGCCAGCAGCGTGGGAGAGGGCCTGCCCTATGGCTACACCTTC. Translated, it gives CASSVGEGLPYGYTF. Based on the CDR3 plus reference TRBV5-4 and TRBJ1-2, the full variable domain is ETGVTQSPTHLIKTRGQQVTLRCSSQSGHNTVSWYQQALGQGPQFIFQYYREEENGRGNFPPRFSGLQFPNYSSELNVNALELDDSALYLCASSVGEGLPYGYTFGSGTRLTVV.

This rearrangement joins TRBV2 to TRBJ2-1; D may be TRBD2 (6 bases). Germline values: CDR1 SNHLY, CDR2 FYNNEI. V was trimmed by 4 bases and J by 6 bases, leaving 13 bases between them. The CDR3 consists of 14 residues. The DNA for the CDR3 is TGTGCCAGCAGTGCGGGACTGGGGAGCAATGAGCAGTTCTTC. This sequence encodes CASSAGLGSNEQFF.

V is TRBV4-3 and J is TRBJ1-4, with D perhaps TRBD1 (6 bases). Germline CDR1 is LGHNA and CDR2 is YSLEER. This CDR3 has 17 residues. V lost 3 bases and J 2 bases, leaving 16 bases between the germline ends. The CDR3 DNA sequence: TGCGCCAGCAGCCAGGGGCCGCGGGGGCGGACTAATGAAAAACTGTTTTTT. As protein: CASSQGPRGRTNEKLFF.

This chain links TRBV5-1 with TRBJ1-4; perhaps TRBD1 as D (5 bases). There are 13 residues in the CDR3. V was clipped by 7 bases and J by 5 bases, with 12 bases between them. Germline values: CDR1 SGHRS, CDR2 YFSETQ. CDR3 bases: TGCGCCAGCTACCGGGACCTAAATGAAAAACTGTTTTTT. Its translation: CASYRDLNEKLFF.

This clone is a singleton in its sample. V usage is TRBV6-5 and J usage is TRBJ2-1; D possibly uses TRBD1 or TRBD2 (5 bases each). This CDR3 is built from 13 residues. V lost 7 bases and J lost 4, with 11 bases in between. Germline V gene sequence: CDR1 MNHEY, CDR2 SVGAGI. CDR3 DNA sequence: TGTGCCAGCACTGGGGGTTTGTACAATGAGCAGTTCTTC. Translation gives CASTGGLYNEQFF.

In DNA form, the CDR3 reads TGTGCCAGCAGCGTAGTCAGCGGGGGCCACAATGAGCAGTTCTTC. Translating gives CASSVVSGGHNEQFF. The chain employs TRBV9 and TRBJ2-1; 8 nucleotides align to TRBD2. CDR1 and CDR2 from the germline V gene are SGDLS and YYNGEE. There are 15 residues in the CDR3. V lost 0 bases, J lost 5 bases, and 4 bases stayed unmatched.

The chain couples TRBV23-1 to TRBJ1-1, with a weak D call TRBD1 (5 bases). TRBV23-1 is labeled an ORF, and its function is uncertain. The length of the CDR3 is 12 residues. Deletions cut 4 bases from V and 8 bases from J, with 11 bases between. The CDR3 nucleotides read TGCGCCAGCAGTCCTCCCCGGGACGAAGCTTTCTTT. This gives the protein CASSPPRDEAFF.

The chain carries TRBV19 and TRBJ2-2, with a possible D match to TRBD2 (6 bases). The CDR3 spans 15 residues. Germline CDR1 and CDR2: LNHDA and SQIVND (reference sequence). V lost 5 bases, J lost 1 base, and 11 bases lay in between. The CDR3 DNA is TGTGCCAGTAGTGAGGGACTCGTGAACACCGGGGAGCTGTTTTTT. As protein: CASSEGLVNTGELFF.

The CDR3 protein is CASSPGGGLGETQYF. CDR3 coding DNA: TGTGCCAGCAGTCCGGGTGGGGGGCTAGGAGAGACCCAGTACTTC. The chain couples TRBV6-4 to TRBJ2-5; D may match TRBD1 or TRBD2 (6 bases each). The V and J ends lost 5 bases and 4 bases respectively, with 17 bases between them. The length of the CDR3 is 15 residues. CDR1 is MRHNA and CDR2 is SNTAGT in the germline V gene.

The CDR3 region is CASSQDIGRPNSPLHF. The DNA for the CDR3 is TGCGCCAGCAGCCAAGATATTGGCAGACCTAATTCACCCCTCCACTTT. The rearrangement links TRBV4-3 to TRBJ1-6; D gene ambiguous. The CDR3 is 16 residues long. V was clipped by 0 bases and J by 6 bases, with 12 bases between them. From germline, CDR1 is LGHNA and CDR2 YSLEER.

V gene TRBV11-2 combines with J gene TRBJ2-5, with D possibly called TRBD1 or TRBD2 (5 bases each). This CDR3 contains 16 residues. Germline lookup yields CDR1 SGHAT and CDR2 FQNNGV. The germline V and J ends were trimmed by 2 bases and 0 bases, with 13 bases remaining between them. CDR3 DNA sequence: TGTGCCAGCAGCTTATTAGGAGCGGACAACCAAGAGACCCAGTACTTC. This translates into CASSLLGADNQETQYF.

The V and J genes are TRBV5-5 and TRBJ2-2; TRBD2 matches 7 bases. The germline V gene has CDR1 SGHKS and CDR2 YYEKEE (reference sequence). This CDR3 contains 15 residues. V gave up 3 bases and J gave up 4 bases; unmatched junction bases: 6. The CDR3: CASSWEGQTTGELFF. CDR3 DNA: TGTGCCAGCAGCTGGGAGGGGCAGACCACCGGGGAGCTGTTTTTT.

The chain recombines TRBV6-6 with TRBJ1-5; D is undetermined. This CDR3 has 14 amino acids. Germline V gene data show CDR1 as MNHNY and CDR2 as SVGAGI (reference sequence). The V and J ends lost 2 bases and 1 base respectively, with 6 bases between them. CDR3 loop: CASSYGESNQPQHF. CDR3 nucleotide sequence: TGTGCCAGCAGTTACGGTGAAAGCAATCAGCCCCAGCATTTT.

The chain links TRBV21-1 to TRBJ1-6; TRBD1 is taken as the D call from the table, unchecked against the DNA. TRBV21-1 is listed as a pseudogene. The CDR3 is 15 residues long. CDR3 in DNA: TGTGCCAGCAGCAGACAGGGGGCGTATAATTCACCCCTCCACTTT. Translation gives CASSRQGAYNSPLHF.

The rearrangement uses TRBV7-8 and TRBJ1-1; 10 bases match TRBD1. Germline V CDR1 and CDR2: SGHVS, FQNEAQ. The CDR3 has 15 amino acids. J gave up 3 bases and V 5 bases, and 6 bases lay outside the gene matches. CDR3 sequence (DNA): TGTGCCAGCAGCCTCCGACAGGGGGCGGACACTGAAGCTTTCTTT. Amino acid sequence: CASSLRQGADTEAFF.

In this sample, this clone turned up a few times. This chain joins TRBV10-3 and TRBJ1-3, with 7 nucleotides matching TRBD1. V shed 10 bases, J shed 4 bases, and the junction held 13 bases outside the gene matches. Germline V gene lookup returns CDR1 ENHRY and CDR2 SYGVKD. The CDR3 is 15 amino acids. This CDR3 is CATGPTGVPGNTIYF. The CDR3 DNA reads TGTGCCACGGGACCTACAGGGGTGCCGGGAAACACCATATATTTT.

This clone was counted a single time. The rearrangement joins TRBV29-1 to TRBJ1-1; tentative D call: TRBD1 (5 bases). V shed 6 bases and J shed 4 bases, with 15 bases lying between them. CDR3 length: 13 residues. Germline V gene data show CDR1 as SQVTM and CDR2 as ANQGSEA. DNA for the CDR3: TGCAGCGTGGCCGGTCAAAGGGGCACTGAAGCTTTCTTT. Its protein is CSVAGQRGTEAFF. The complete variable domain, with remaining parts taken from reference TRBV29-1 and TRBJ1-1, reads SAVISQKPSRDICQRGTSLTIQCQVDSQVTMMFWYRQQPGQSLTLIATANQGSEATYESGFVIDKFPISRPNLTFSTLTVSNMSPEDSSIYLCSVAGQRGTEAFFGQGTRLTVV.

This clone was seen only a few times. The chain couples TRBV5-1 to TRBJ1-5; maybe TRBD1 (6 bases). V gave up 4 bases and J gave up 6 bases, with 17 bases separating them. The CDR3 runs 15 residues. From germline, CDR1 is SGHRS and CDR2 YFSETQ. CDR3 residues: CASSPGQLGGQPQHF. The CDR3 DNA follows: TGCGCCAGCAGCCCAGGACAGCTTGGGGGTCAGCCCCAGCATTTT.